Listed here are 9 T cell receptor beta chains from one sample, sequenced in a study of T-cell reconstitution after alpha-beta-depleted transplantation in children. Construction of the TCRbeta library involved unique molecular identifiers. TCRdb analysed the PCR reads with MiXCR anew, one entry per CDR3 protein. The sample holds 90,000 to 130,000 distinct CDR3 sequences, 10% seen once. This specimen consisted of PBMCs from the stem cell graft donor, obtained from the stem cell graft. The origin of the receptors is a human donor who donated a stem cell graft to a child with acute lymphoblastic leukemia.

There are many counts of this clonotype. This chain's CDR3 is CASSSQDRDQETQYF. CDR3 DNA: TGTGCCAGCAGCTCCCAAGACAGGGACCAAGAGACCCAGTACTTC. The gene calls are TRBV11-3 and TRBJ2-5, with 7 bases matching TRBD1. With V trimmed by 4 bases and J by 0 bases, 5 bases remained unmatched. Germline loops: CDR1 SGHNT, CDR2 YENEEA. The CDR3 totals 15 residues. Full variable domain (remainder filled in from reference TRBV11-3 and TRBJ2-5): EAGVVQSPRYKIIEKKQPVAFWCNPISGHNTLYWYLQNLGQGPELLIRYENEEAVDDSQLPKDRFSAERLKGVDSTLKIQPAELGDSAVYLCASSSQDRDQETQYFGPGTRLLVL.

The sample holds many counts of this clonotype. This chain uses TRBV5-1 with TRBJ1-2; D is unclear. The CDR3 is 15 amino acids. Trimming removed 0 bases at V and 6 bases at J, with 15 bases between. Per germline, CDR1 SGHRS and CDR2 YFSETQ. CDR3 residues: CASSLDPGFQNGYTF. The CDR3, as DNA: TGCGCCAGCAGCTTGGATCCCGGGTTCCAAAATGGCTACACCTTC.

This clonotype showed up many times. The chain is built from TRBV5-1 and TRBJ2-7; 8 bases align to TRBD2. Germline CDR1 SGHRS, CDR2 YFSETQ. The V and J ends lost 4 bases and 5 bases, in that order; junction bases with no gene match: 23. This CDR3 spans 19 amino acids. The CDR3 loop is CASSPLMVPGLGREDEQYF. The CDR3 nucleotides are TGCGCCAGCAGCCCGTTGATGGTCCCGGGACTAGGAAGGGAGGACGAGCAGTACTTC.

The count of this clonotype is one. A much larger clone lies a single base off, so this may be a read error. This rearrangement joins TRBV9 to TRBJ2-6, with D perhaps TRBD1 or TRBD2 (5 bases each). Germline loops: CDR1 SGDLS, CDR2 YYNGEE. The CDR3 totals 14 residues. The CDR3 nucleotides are TGTGCCAGCAGCGCCGGGGCTGGGGCCAACGGCCTGACTTTC. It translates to CASSAGAGANGLTF.

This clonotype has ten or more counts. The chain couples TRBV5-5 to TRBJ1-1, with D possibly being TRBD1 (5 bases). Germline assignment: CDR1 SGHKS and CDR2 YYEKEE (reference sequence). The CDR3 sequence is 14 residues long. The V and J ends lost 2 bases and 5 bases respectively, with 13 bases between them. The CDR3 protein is CASSFPGPLTEAFF. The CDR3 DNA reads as TGTGCCAGCAGCTTCCCGGGACCGCTAACTGAAGCTTTCTTT.

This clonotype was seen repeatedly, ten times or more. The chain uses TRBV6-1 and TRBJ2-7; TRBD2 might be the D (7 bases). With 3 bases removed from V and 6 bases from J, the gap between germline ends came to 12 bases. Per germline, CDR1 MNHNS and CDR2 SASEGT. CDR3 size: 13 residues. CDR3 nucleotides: TGTGCCAGCAGTGAGGGAGGGGGAGGCGAGCAGTACTTC. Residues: CASSEGGGGEQYF.

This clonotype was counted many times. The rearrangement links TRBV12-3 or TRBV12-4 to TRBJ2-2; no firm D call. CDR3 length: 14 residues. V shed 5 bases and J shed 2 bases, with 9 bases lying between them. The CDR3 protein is CASSPNRNTGELFF. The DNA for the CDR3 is TGTGCCAGCAGTCCAAACCGAAACACCGGGGAGCTGTTTTTT.

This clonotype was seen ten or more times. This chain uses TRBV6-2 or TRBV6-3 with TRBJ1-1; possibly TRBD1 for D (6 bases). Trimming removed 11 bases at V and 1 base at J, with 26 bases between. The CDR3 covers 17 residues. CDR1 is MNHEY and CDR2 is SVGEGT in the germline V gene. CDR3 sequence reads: CAGPSSTGRDPNTEAFF. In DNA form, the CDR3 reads TGTGCCGGCCCATCCTCGACAGGAAGGGATCCGAACACTGAAGCTTTCTTT.

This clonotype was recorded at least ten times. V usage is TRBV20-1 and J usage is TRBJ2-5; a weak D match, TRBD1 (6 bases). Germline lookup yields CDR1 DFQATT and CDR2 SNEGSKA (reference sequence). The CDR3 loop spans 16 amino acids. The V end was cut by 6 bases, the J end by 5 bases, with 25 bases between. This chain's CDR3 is CSATTPGARGSETQYF. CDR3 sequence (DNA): TGCAGTGCCACTACCCCCGGGGCTAGGGGGTCGGAGACCCAGTACTTC.